The 10 T cell receptor beta chains given below trace back to one sample, sequenced in a study of human T cells and chemical hapten exposure. One entry per CDR3 protein results from TCRdb running MiXCR on the RACE reads. The sample lists more than 150,000 distinct CDR3 sequences; roughly 30% were seen once. Time point: pre-sensitization, week 0. Treatment meaning: therapeutic diphenylcyclopropenone sensitization with weekly scalp DPC. Material: whole blood, obtained in connection with sensitization to the hapten diphenylcyclopropenone (DPC). The receptors were gathered from a woman aged 25 to 39 with alopecia areata. Some clones in this sample may be carry-over from other donors' samples.

V usage is TRBV6-2 or TRBV6-3 and J usage is TRBJ2-2; a possible D gene is TRBD2 (6 bases). The CDR3 has 14 residues. Per the germline V gene, CDR1 is MNHEY and CDR2 is SVGEGT. The V and J ends lost 0 bases and 7 bases respectively, with 9 bases between them. CDR3 residues: CASSYSRGIGELFF. CDR3 DNA: TGTGCCAGCAGTTACTCGCGGGGAATCGGGGAGCTGTTTTTT.

This rearrangement joins TRBV5-1 to TRBJ2-7; D might be TRBD1 (5 bases). This CDR3 has 15 residues. Germline V gene data show CDR1 as SGHRS and CDR2 as YFSETQ. V was clipped by 3 bases and J by 1 base, with 14 bases between them. The CDR3 DNA follows: TGCGCCAGCAGCTCGGGCTGGGGCGGATCCTACGAGCAGTACTTC. Translating it yields CASSSGWGGSYEQYF.

The genes are TRBV11-1 and TRBJ1-1; 11 bases map to TRBD1. The CDR3 consists of 16 residues. With 5 bases clipped from V and 1 base from J, the junction kept 6 bases outside the gene matches. Germline V gene data show CDR1 as SGHAT and CDR2 as FQDESV (reference sequence). The CDR3 nucleotides read TGTGCCAGCAGCGGAGGACAGGGGGCGCCGAACACTGAAGCTTTCTTT. As protein: CASSGGQGAPNTEAFF.

The V call is TRBV2, the J call TRBJ2-3; 12 nucleotides match TRBD1. V gave up 1 base and J gave up 6 bases; unmatched junction bases: 5. Looked up from germline, CDR1 is SNHLY and CDR2 is FYNNEI. The CDR3 has 16 residues. The CDR3 sequence: CASSEVPGQGADTQYF. The CDR3 region has the DNA TGTGCCAGCAGTGAAGTGCCGGGACAGGGGGCGGATACGCAGTATTTT.

This clonotype was counted a few times. The chain uses TRBV5-1 and TRBJ1-1; 8 bases are a match to TRBD1. The CDR3 is made up of 14 amino acids. J was trimmed by 2 bases and V by 4 bases; bases with no gene match: 4. CDR1 and CDR2 from the germline V gene are SGHRS and YFSETQ. DNA for the CDR3: TGCGCCAGCAGCCGTGGACAGGGTAACACTGAAGCTTTCTTT. Its protein product is CASSRGQGNTEAFF.

This sequence joins TRBV29-1 and TRBJ2-7; TRBD2 agrees at 9 bases. This CDR3 is 14 amino acids long. Germline values: CDR1 SQVTM, CDR2 ANQGSEA. V dropped 7 bases and J dropped 1; count of bases not matched to a gene: 8. The CDR3 sequence is CSAAGLAESYEQYF. The CDR3 nucleotides are TGCAGCGCCGCGGGACTAGCAGAGTCCTACGAGCAGTACTTC.

This clonotype occurred a few times. The chain carries TRBV9 and TRBJ2-1; 9 bases agree with TRBD2. Germline V gene data show CDR1 as SGDLS and CDR2 as YYNGEE. This CDR3 has 15 residues. The J segment lost 6 bases and the V segment lost 0 bases, leaving 4 bases of the junction unmatched. For the CDR3, the DNA is TGTGCCAGCAGCGTAGGGAGCGGGGGGTTCAATGAGCAGTTCTTC. As protein: CASSVGSGGFNEQFF.

The V call is TRBV19, the J call TRBJ2-6, with D unclear. Between the trimmed V and J ends, which lost 7 bases and 0 bases, there was a span of 10 bases. This CDR3 spans 15 amino acids. Germline-derived CDR1 and CDR2 are LNHDA and SQIVND (reference sequence). CDR3 nucleotide sequence: TGTGCCAGTAAGGCCATTTCCTCTGGGGCCAACGTCCTGACTTTC. It codes for CASKAISSGANVLTF.

The chain joins TRBV5-1 to TRBJ1-2; no definite D call. Germline CDR1 and CDR2: SGHRS and YFSETQ. The CDR3 covers 14 residues. V lost 4 bases and J 0 bases, leaving 10 bases between the germline ends. Written as DNA, the CDR3 is TGCGCCAGCAGCCCAATGCAGGCTAACTATGGCTACACCTTC. As protein: CASSPMQANYGYTF.

The chain couples TRBV9 to TRBJ1-1; 11 bases map to TRBD1. This CDR3 region has 16 residues. The germline V gene encodes CDR1 SGDLS and CDR2 YYNGEE. The J segment lost 4 bases and the V segment lost 4 bases, leaving 9 bases of the junction unmatched. The CDR3 here is CASSPAGTGGGTEAFF. In DNA, the CDR3 is TGTGCCAGCAGCCCCGCCGGGACAGGGGGGGGCACTGAAGCTTTCTTT.